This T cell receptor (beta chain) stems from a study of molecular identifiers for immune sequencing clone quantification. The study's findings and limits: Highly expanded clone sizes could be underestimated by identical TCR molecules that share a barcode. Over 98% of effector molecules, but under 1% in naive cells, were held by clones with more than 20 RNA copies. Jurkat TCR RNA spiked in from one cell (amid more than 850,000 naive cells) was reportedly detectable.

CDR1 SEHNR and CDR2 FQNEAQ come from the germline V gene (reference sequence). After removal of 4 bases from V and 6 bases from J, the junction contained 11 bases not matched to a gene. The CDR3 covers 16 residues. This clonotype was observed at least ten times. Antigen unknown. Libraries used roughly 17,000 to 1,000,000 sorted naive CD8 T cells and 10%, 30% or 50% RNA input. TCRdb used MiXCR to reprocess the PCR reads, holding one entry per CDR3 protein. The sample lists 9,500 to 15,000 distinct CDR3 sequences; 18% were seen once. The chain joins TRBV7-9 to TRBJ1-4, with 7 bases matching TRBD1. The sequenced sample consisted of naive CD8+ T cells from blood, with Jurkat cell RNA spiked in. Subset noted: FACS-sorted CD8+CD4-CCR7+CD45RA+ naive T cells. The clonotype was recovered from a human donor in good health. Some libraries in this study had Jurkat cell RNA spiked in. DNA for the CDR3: TGTGCCAGCAGCTCATTACCGGGACAGTCGGATGAAAAACTGTTTTTT. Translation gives CASSSLPGQSDEKLFF.